This T cell receptor (beta chain) derives from a study of T cell repertoires in cytomegalovirus infection (dated 2019 in TCRdb). For the wider study: Recently identified HLA-C-restricted CMV epitopes, whose presentation resists viral immunomodulation, were targeted by peptide stimulations together with well-studied HLA-B-restricted epitopes. The HLA type of each donor mattered for the analysis, because public TCR beta signatures pointed to carriage of CMV infection along with the matching HLA type.

Broad study findings and their caveats: In both this cohort and an independent roughly 400-donor cohort, the cumulative frequency of public TCR beta family members distinguished carriers of CMV infection plus the relevant HLA type. The ex vivo response was dominated by HLA-C-restricted CMV-specific TCR beta clonotypes, which also provided the single most frequent clonotype in two of eight donors.

TCRdb records Illumina HiSeq 1500 as the sequencer. TCRdb reworked the public reads: Q25 trimming with fastp, MiXCR clone assembly, productive beta chains retained. Entries are consolidated by CDR3 protein sequence, retaining the most common genes and DNA. The sample has around 800,000 distinct CDR3 sequences on record, around a third of them singletons. Around 11% of the sample belongs to the ten largest clones. Comment on this clonotype: Its target antigen remains unknown. No much larger clone exists at a distance of one base, and base qualities are not known.

Trimming takes 0 bases off V and 0 bases off J; junction bases not matched to a gene: 4. Including the terminal cysteine and phenylalanine, the CDR3 comprises 17 residues. Only the CDR3 DNA is retained, 51 bases long and in frame from the first base. CDR1 and CDR2 are read off the germline V gene as MNHGY and SAAAGT. Taken with the paper, the label for treatment or condition translates to: in vitro stimulation with specific CMV peptide epitopes to enrich CMV-specific T cells. This sequence was found in a human donor in good health (CMV status not recorded). Some clones in this sample may be carry-over from other donors' samples. This specimen was cultured CD8+ T cells from PBMCs, taken from culture after CMV antigen stimulation. The V and J genes are TRBV6-8 and TRBJ2-2, with 7 central nucleotides matching TRBD2. The nucleotide sequence reads TGTGCCAGCAGTTACTCGCGGCTAGCGGCGAACACCGGGGAGCTGTTTTTT. It translates as CASSYSRLAANTGELFF.